This TCR beta chain was observed in a study of T cells in Graves' hyperthyroidism and ophthalmopathy. Amplification of TCR beta CDR3 regions used RNA as the template. Primed by the HTBI set, a first-round RT-PCR was run on the TCR CDR3. TCRdb re-derived calls from the multiplex PCR reads in MiXCR, one entry per CDR3 protein. This table has under 650,000 distinct CDR3 sequences, 16% appearing once. This clonotype was seen ten or more times. J gave up 6 bases and V 3 bases, and 3 bases lay outside the gene matches. Germline V gives CDR1 LNHDA, CDR2 SQIVND (reference sequence). This CDR3 is 15 amino acids long.

Sequencing used blood. This receptor was taken from a woman in her thirties with Graves' hyperthyroidism. V and J are TRBV19 and TRBJ2-1, with TRBD2 matching over 12 bases. CDR3 sequence: CASSMTSGSGNEQFF. DNA of the CDR3: TGTGCCAGTAGTATGACTAGCGGGAGCGGCAATGAGCAGTTCTTC.